This is a list of T cell receptor beta chains from one sample in a study of blood T cells in healthy people across ages. A single record per CDR3 protein comes from TCRdb applying MiXCR to the 5' RACE reads. The table has 650,000 to 950,000 distinct CDR3 sequences, under 55% seen once; the top ten hold roughly 19%. The sequenced material came from blood. Every receptor here comes from a man between 60 and 70 years old in good health. The CDR3 runs from the conserved cysteine through the conserved F or W. The D gene is left open where the match is weak. Size values are once, few and many counts, or a class for expanded clones, and some rows have none.

CDR3nt	CDR3aa	v_gene	j_gene	d_gene	abundance
TGTGCCAGTACCTCCGGGCCGGGGGCCCGAGCCCATGAGCAGTTCTTC	CASTSGPGARAHEQFF	TRBV19	TRBJ2-1	-	-
TGTGCCAGCAGCCAAGATGGGGGCCTGCGAAAAGCTTTCTTT	CASSQDGGLRKAFF	TRBV3-1	TRBJ1-1	-	few
TGCGCCAGCAGCACCGGGACCCAAGAGACCCAGTACTTC	CASSTGTQETQYF	TRBV5-1	TRBJ2-5	-	-
TGCGCCAGCAACCAAGTTCAGACTAGCTACAATGAGCAGTTCTTC	CASNQVQTSYNEQFF	TRBV4-3	TRBJ2-1	-	-
TGTGCCAGCAGACGGGATCGGACCCAGTACTTC	CASRRDRTQYF	TRBV7-2	TRBJ2-5	-	-
TGTGCCAGCAGTCCCCGCCCGAGCTGGAGCAATCAGCCCCAGCATTTT	CASSPRPSWSNQPQHF	TRBV27	TRBJ1-5	-	-
TGTGCCAGCAGCGAAAACAGGGTAGCCTACGAGCAGTACTTC	CASSENRVAYEQYF	TRBV7-2	TRBJ2-7	-	few
TGTGCCAGCAGAGCCCCGGGCTACGAGCAGTACTTC	CASRAPGYEQYF	TRBV12-3/TRBV12-4	TRBJ2-7	-	many
TGTGCCAGCAGCTTCCGCAGAAACTCCTACGAGCAGTACTTC	CASSFRRNSYEQYF	TRBV5-8	TRBJ2-7	-	once
TGCGCCAGCAGCCAAAAACAGGGACCCACAGATACGCAGTATTTT	CASSQKQGPTDTQYF	TRBV4-3	TRBJ2-3	-	-
TGCGCCAGCAGCGACCAGCGGGGGGGCGGAGAGACCCAGTACTTC	CASSDQRGGGETQYF	TRBV5-1	TRBJ2-5	TRBD2	few
TGTGCCAGCAGCCCCGGACAATCGGGAGGCTACACCTTC	CASSPGQSGGYTF	TRBV6-6	TRBJ1-2	-	few
TGTGCCAGCAGCCAAAGCATAGCGGGGGGGAAATGGTATGAGCAGTTCTTC	CASSQSIAGGKWYEQFF	TRBV14	TRBJ2-1	TRBD2	-
TGTGCCAGCAGCGCCTCGACTAGCGGGGGGATCATTCAGTACTTC	CASSASTSGGIIQYF	TRBV13	TRBJ2-4	TRBD2	few
TGCAGTGCTAGAGAAGGGGGGCCCGGAGATACGCAGTATTTT	CSAREGGPGDTQYF	TRBV20-1	TRBJ2-3	-	few
TGCAGTGCTAGAGATCGGGTGACAGGGGACCCCTATGGCTACACCTTC	CSARDRVTGDPYGYTF	TRBV20-1	TRBJ1-2	TRBD1	-
TGTGCCATCAGTGATCCGGGACGGCCTTATGGCTACACCTTT	CAISDPGRPYGYTF	TRBV10-3	TRBJ1-2	-	-
TGCAGTGCTACCCCCTTACCCCGGACAGGGTGGTATGAGCAGTTCTTC	CSATPLPRTGWYEQFF	TRBV20-1	TRBJ2-1	TRBD1	-
TGTGCCAGCAGACGGACAGGGGGCTTTGGCTACACCTTC	CASRRTGGFGYTF	TRBV7-2	TRBJ1-2	TRBD1	few
TGTGCCAGCCGATCAGACGAGAGCTCCTACAATGAGCAGTTCTTC	CASRSDESSYNEQFF	TRBV3-1	TRBJ2-1	-	-